The 24 T cell receptor beta chains given below trace back to one sample, sequenced in a study of spatial heterogeneity in lung cancer. Time point defined: blood at routine non-recurrence follow-up after resection. In TCRdb, the 5' RACE reads were re-called with MiXCR into one record per CDR3 protein. In the table there are approximately 41,000 distinct CDR3 sequences, 10% to 13% of which are singletons. Sequencing used PBMCs, obtained at follow-up. These receptors all come from a female donor with early-stage non-small cell lung cancer.

The chain carries TRBV5-4 and TRBJ2-7; 8 bases are a match to TRBD1. CDR1 is SGHNT and CDR2 is YYREEE in the germline V gene (reference sequence). J lost 7 bases, V lost 4 bases, and 7 bases had no gene match. The CDR3 spans 13 residues. CDR3 nucleotide sequence: TGTGCCAGCAGCCCTGGACAGGGAATTGAGCAGTACTTC. This gives the protein CASSPGQGIEQYF.

The V and J genes are TRBV10-2 and TRBJ1-2; 10 nucleotides agree with TRBD1. The length of the CDR3 is 14 residues. CDR1 and CDR2 from the germline V gene are WSHSY and SAAADI. The V segment lost 5 bases and the J segment 2 bases; nucleotides outside the gene matches: 2. DNA for the CDR3: TGCGCCAGCAGTTCGGGACAGGGGAACTATGGCTACACCTTC. This gives the protein CASSSGQGNYGYTF.

In DNA form, the CDR3 reads TGTGCCAGCAGTGAGAGTGGGTGGGGACAGGGAAGTTCCGACGAGCAGTACTTC. It encodes CASSESGWGQGSSDEQYF. The J gene is TRBJ2-7, the V gene TRBV25-1; 9 nucleotides match TRBD1. V shed 3 bases and J 5 bases; nucleotides not matched to a gene: 17. CDR3 size: 18 residues. Germline lookup yields CDR1 MGHDK and CDR2 SYGVNS.

This clonotype was seen more than once but under ten times. The V and J genes are TRBV3-1 and TRBJ2-1; 8 bases fit TRBD2. In germline, CDR1 is LGHDT, CDR2 YNNKEL (reference sequence). Germline trimming cut 0 bases from V and 2 bases from J; bases unmatched to any gene: 6. CDR3 length equals 17 residues. The CDR3 DNA reads as TGTGCCAGCAGCCAAGATCGGGGGGGTTACACCTACAATGAGCAGTTCTTC. Encoded protein: CASSQDRGGYTYNEQFF.

Concerning this clonotype itself: Just one base apart from a much larger clone, this may be a read error. The chain is built from TRBV9 and TRBJ1-3; tentatively, D is TRBD1 (5 bases). Germline loops: CDR1 SGDLS, CDR2 YYNGEE. Trimming left V 3 bases short and J 2 bases short, with 12 bases between. CDR3 length: 15 residues. CDR3 protein: CASSEGIGAGNTIYF. The CDR3 DNA reads as TGTGCCAGCAGCGAGGGGATAGGGGCTGGAAACACCATATATTTT.

The chain has TRBV28 and TRBJ2-5, with no clear D. V was shortened by 1 base and J by 5 bases, with 20 bases between the two germline ends. Germline V gene lookup returns CDR1 MDHEN and CDR2 SYDVKM. The CDR3 sequence is 17 residues long. Written as DNA, the CDR3 is TGTGCCAGCAGTTTATCTAAGGGCAGCGCACGAGATGAGACCCAGTACTTC. Translated, it gives CASSLSKGSARDETQYF.

This clonotype has a handful of counts. V is TRBV5-4 and J is TRBJ2-2; unclear D gene. CDR1 and CDR2 from the germline V gene are SGHNT and YYREEE (reference sequence). Trimming left V 1 base short and J 6 bases short, with 16 bases between. This CDR3 region has 16 residues. CDR3 amino acids: CASSLWVGVRPGELFF. The CDR3 DNA reads TGTGCCAGCAGCTTGTGGGTTGGGGTCAGGCCCGGGGAGCTGTTTTTT.

The chain couples TRBV28 to TRBJ2-7; 8 bases map to TRBD1. The CDR3 extends over 14 amino acids. J lost 1 base, V lost 7 bases, and 6 bases had no gene match. CDR1 MDHEN and CDR2 SYDVKM come from the germline V gene. CDR3 in DNA: TGTGCCAGCACTAAAAGGACAGGGTCCTACGAGCAGTACTTC. It is translated as CASTKRTGSYEQYF.

This clonotype has a handful of counts. The chain combines TRBV10-2 with TRBJ2-1, with 7 nucleotides matching TRBD1. This CDR3 region has 17 residues. V lost 2 bases, J lost 10 bases, and 17 bases stayed unmatched. Germline V gene lookup returns CDR1 WSHSY and CDR2 SAAADI. The CDR3 sequence: CASSETGTDHPLWEQFF. DNA of the CDR3: TGCGCCAGCAGTGAGACTGGGACAGACCATCCCTTGTGGGAGCAGTTCTTC.

The table lists this clonotype with many counts. This sequence joins TRBV7-2 and TRBJ1-1; 7 nucleotides agree with TRBD1. Germline CDR1 reads SGHTA; CDR2 reads FQGNSA. The J segment lost 2 bases and the V segment lost 1 base, leaving 10 bases of the junction unmatched. The CDR3 has 17 amino acids. CDR3 nucleotide sequence: TGTGCCAGCAGCTTAGACAGGGGACCGCCTACCAACACTGAAGCTTTCTTT. Protein: CASSLDRGPPTNTEAFF.

The sample holds a few counts of this clonotype. The rearrangement links TRBV3-1 to TRBJ2-7; D gene ambiguous. With 1 base removed from V and 2 bases from J, the gap between germline ends came to 12 bases. The CDR3 spans 15 residues. Per germline, CDR1 LGHDT and CDR2 YNNKEL (reference sequence). The DNA of the CDR3 is TGTGCCAGCAGCCAAGTATGGGGATTAGCCTACGAGCAGTACTTC. Protein: CASSQVWGLAYEQYF.

The CDR3 coding sequence is TGCGCCAGCAGCCCCGACGGGACTATTAATTCACCCCTCCACTTT. Encoded protein: CASSPDGTINSPLHF. This chain joins TRBV5-1 and TRBJ1-6; a possible D gene is TRBD1 (5 bases). The V end was cut by 4 bases, the J end by 6 bases, with 14 bases between. The CDR3 totals 15 residues. CDR1 is SGHRS, CDR2 YFSETQ, per germline.

At least ten counts were recorded for this clonotype. This chain joins TRBV11-2 and TRBJ2-7; the D gene is possibly TRBD2 (5 bases). Trimming cost V 5 bases and J 6 bases, with 14 bases left between them. Germline loops: CDR1 SGHAT, CDR2 FQNNGV. The CDR3 runs to 13 residues. The CDR3 bases are TGTGCCAGCAGCCCGCGCTCTGGAGGCGAGCAGTACTTC. Its translation: CASSPRSGGEQYF.

This clonotype was seen repeatedly, ten times or more. V is TRBV7-6 and J is TRBJ2-3; TRBD2 matches 9 bases. The CDR3 sequence is 15 residues long. In germline, CDR1 is SGHVS, CDR2 FNYEAQ. Unmatched junction bases numbered 5, after V lost 2 bases and J lost 5 bases. The CDR3 reads CASSLRLAGQDTQYF. CDR3 nucleotide sequence: TGTGCCAGCAGCTTAAGGCTAGCGGGGCAAGATACGCAGTATTTT.

The chain recombines TRBV16 with TRBJ2-7; D uncertain. Trimming cost V 0 bases and J 2 bases, with 8 bases left between them. CDR1 and CDR2 from the germline V gene are KGHSY and FQNENV. This CDR3 spans 14 amino acids. CDR3 loop: CASSQSPTTYEQYF. In DNA, the CDR3 is TGTGCCAGCAGCCAATCCCCTACGACCTACGAGCAGTACTTC.

This clonotype was seen only a few times. The gene calls are TRBV28 and TRBJ1-1; perhaps TRBD1 as D (6 bases). The CDR3 totals 14 residues. Germline loops: CDR1 MDHEN, CDR2 SYDVKM. Trimming cost V 2 bases and J 7 bases, with 14 bases left between them. CDR3 amino acids: CASSLGTGWSEAFF. The CDR3 DNA is TGTGCCAGCAGTTTAGGTACAGGGTGGAGTGAAGCTTTCTTT.

This clonotype has ten or more counts. V is TRBV18 and J is TRBJ2-7; tentative D call: TRBD1 (5 bases). V lost 5 bases and J lost 2, with 25 bases in between. The V gene's germline CDR1 is KGHSH and CDR2 LQKENI. This CDR3 comprises 18 residues. In nucleotides, the CDR3 is TGTGCCAGCTCAGGGAATTTCCATGGGGCTGAGTTCGCCTACGAGCAGTACTTC. Its protein product is CASSGNFHGAEFAYEQYF.

This clonotype was picked up many times. The V and J genes are TRBV27 and TRBJ1-1; D unresolved. V was pared by 0 bases and J by 0 bases, with 5 bases between. This CDR3 region has 14 residues. The germline gives CDR1 MNHEY, CDR2 SMNVEV (reference sequence). The CDR3 here is CASSLSAVNTEAFF. The CDR3 nucleotides are TGTGCCAGCAGTTTATCTGCGGTGAACACTGAAGCTTTCTTT.

The CDR3 bases are TGTGCCAGCAGACTAGCGGGGGGGCGCGGCACCGGGGAGCTGTTTTTT. Encoded protein: CASRLAGGRGTGELFF. The chain joins TRBV2 to TRBJ2-2, with 13 nucleotides matching TRBD2. After removal of 6 bases from V and 4 bases from J, the junction contained 5 bases not matched to a gene. The CDR3 length is 16 residues. Germline CDR1 and CDR2: SNHLY and FYNNEI.

This clonotype was found many times. V is TRBV20-1 and J is TRBJ2-1; D perhaps matches TRBD1 (6 bases). CDR3 size: 13 residues. CDR1 and CDR2 from the germline V gene are DFQATT and SNEGSKA (reference sequence). The V gene lost 3 bases and the J gene lost 12 bases, with 18 bases spanning the gap. CDR3 coding DNA: TGCAGTGCTAGGGGGGCAGGGCTAGGAAGGCAGTTCTTC. Translation: CSARGAGLGRQFF.

The table lists this clonotype with many counts. This chain links TRBV3-1 with TRBJ2-5; D unresolved. This CDR3 comprises 15 residues. Between the trimmed V and J ends, which lost 3 bases and 3 bases, there was a span of 14 bases. Germline V gene sequence: CDR1 LGHDT, CDR2 YNNKEL (reference sequence). CDR3 bases: TGTGCCAGCAGCCATTGGAACTTTCAGGAAGAGACCCAGTACTTC. Translated, it gives CASSHWNFQEETQYF.

The chain joins TRBV2 to TRBJ2-5; TRBD2 matches at 8 bases. From germline, CDR1 is SNHLY and CDR2 FYNNEI. Trimming cost V 6 bases and J 1 base; bases outside gene matches: 7. The CDR3 covers 15 residues. The CDR3 sequence is CASSPLAGLQETQYF. Written as DNA, the CDR3 is TGTGCCAGCAGCCCATTAGCGGGACTCCAAGAGACCCAGTACTTC.

This clonotype was detected ten times or more. The chain recombines TRBV3-1 with TRBJ2-1; 10 bases agree with TRBD1. The CDR3 loop spans 17 amino acids. J lost 2 bases, V lost 0 bases, and 4 bases had no gene match. Germline V gene data show CDR1 as LGHDT and CDR2 as YNNKEL (reference sequence). This CDR3 is CASSQDATGGAYNEQFF. In DNA, the CDR3 is TGTGCCAGCAGCCAAGATGCGACAGGGGGCGCCTACAATGAGCAGTTCTTC.

This clonotype was observed at least ten times. The chain couples TRBV20-1 to TRBJ2-2, with 8 bases fitting TRBD1. Germline loops: CDR1 DFQATT, CDR2 SNEGSKA (reference sequence). The V gene end was trimmed by 6 bases and the J gene end by 6 bases; junction bases not matched to a gene: 12. The CDR3 is 15 amino acids. For the CDR3, the DNA is TGCAGTGCCCCCGGACAGGGCCTTATGGCCGGGGAGCTGTTTTTT. Amino acid sequence: CSAPGQGLMAGELFF.